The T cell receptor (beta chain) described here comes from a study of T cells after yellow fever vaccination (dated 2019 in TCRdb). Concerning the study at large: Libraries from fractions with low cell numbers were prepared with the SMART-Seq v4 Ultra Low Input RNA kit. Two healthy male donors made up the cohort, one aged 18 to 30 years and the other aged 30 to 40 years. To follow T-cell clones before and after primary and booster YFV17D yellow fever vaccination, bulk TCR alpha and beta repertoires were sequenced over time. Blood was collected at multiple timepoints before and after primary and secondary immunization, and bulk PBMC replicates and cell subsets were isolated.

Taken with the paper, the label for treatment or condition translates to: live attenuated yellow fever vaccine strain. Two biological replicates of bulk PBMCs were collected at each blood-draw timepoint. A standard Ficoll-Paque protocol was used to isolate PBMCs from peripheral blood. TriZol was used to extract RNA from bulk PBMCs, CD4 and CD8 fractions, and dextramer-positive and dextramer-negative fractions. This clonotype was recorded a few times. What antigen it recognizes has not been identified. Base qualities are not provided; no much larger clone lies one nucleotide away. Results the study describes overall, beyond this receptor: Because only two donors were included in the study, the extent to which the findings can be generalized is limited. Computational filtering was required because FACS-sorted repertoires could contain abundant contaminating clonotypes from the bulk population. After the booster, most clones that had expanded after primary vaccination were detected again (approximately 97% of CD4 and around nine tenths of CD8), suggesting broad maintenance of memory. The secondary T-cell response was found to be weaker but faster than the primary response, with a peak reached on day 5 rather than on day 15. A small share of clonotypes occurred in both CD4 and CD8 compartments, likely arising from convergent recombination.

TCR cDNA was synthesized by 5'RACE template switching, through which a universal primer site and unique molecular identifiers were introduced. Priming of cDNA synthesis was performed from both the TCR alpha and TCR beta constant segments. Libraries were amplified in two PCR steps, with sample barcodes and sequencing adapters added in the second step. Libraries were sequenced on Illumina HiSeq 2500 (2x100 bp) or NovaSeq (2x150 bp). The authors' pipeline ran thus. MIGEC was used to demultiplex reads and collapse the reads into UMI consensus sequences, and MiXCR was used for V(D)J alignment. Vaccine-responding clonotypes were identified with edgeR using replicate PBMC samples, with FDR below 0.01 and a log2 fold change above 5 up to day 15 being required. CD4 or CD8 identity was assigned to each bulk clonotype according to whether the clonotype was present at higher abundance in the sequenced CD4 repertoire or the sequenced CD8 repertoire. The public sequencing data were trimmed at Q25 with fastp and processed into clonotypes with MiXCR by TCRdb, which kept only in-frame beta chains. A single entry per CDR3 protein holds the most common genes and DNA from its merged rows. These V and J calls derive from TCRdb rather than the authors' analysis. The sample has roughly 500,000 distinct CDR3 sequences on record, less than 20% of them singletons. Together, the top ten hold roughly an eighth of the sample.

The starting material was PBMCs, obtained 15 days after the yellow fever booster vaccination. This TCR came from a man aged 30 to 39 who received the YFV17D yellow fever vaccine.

The base sequence is TGCAGCGTTGCGCCGCAGGCCACCGGGGAGCTGTTTTTT. Its protein product is CSVAPQATGELFF. The V and J genes are TRBV29-1 and TRBJ2-2, with no D gene named confidently. CDR1 and CDR2, looked up from the germline V gene, are SQVTM and ANQGSEA. Reading from cysteine to phenylalanine, the CDR3 counts 13 amino acids. CDR3 DNA is the only sequence kept; it has 39 bases, read in frame from the first base. The V end loses 4 bases and the J end loses 4 bases, and a stretch of 10 bases separates them.